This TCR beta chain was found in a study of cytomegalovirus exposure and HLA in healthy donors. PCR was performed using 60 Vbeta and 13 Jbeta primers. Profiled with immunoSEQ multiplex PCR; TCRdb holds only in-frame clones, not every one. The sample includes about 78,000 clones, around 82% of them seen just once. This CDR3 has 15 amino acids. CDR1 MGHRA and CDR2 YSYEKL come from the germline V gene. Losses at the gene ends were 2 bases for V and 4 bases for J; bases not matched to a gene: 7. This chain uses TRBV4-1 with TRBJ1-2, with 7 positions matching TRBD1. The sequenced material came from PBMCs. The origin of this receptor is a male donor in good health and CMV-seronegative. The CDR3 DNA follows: TGCGCCAGCAGCCAACCCCCGACAGGGTTCTATGGCTACACCTTC. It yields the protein CASSQPPTGFYGYTF.